This record concerns one TCR beta chain sequence. Antigen specificity is unknown. The data are from a study of blood T cells in healthy people across ages. Notes on the study in general: In long-lived donors, naive CD4+ cell counts and diversity exceeded those of aged donors.

The CDR3 loop spans 15 amino acids. V was trimmed by 4 bases and J by 5 bases, leaving 18 bases between them. Germline CDR1 reads SGDLS; CDR2 reads YYNGEE. A J-beta primer mix and a sample-barcoded 5' primer were used in a second PCR of about 6 to 12 cycles. TCRdb reanalysed the 5' RACE reads using MiXCR and keeps one entry per CDR3 protein. The sample lists about 1.8 million distinct CDR3 sequences, 40% to 55% occurring once. The rearrangement joins TRBV9 to TRBJ1-2, with D perhaps TRBD1 (6 bases). The sequence was collected from a woman in her thirties or forties in good health. The sequenced material came from blood. CDR3 region: CASSRTGGGQYGYTF. The CDR3 DNA reads as TGTGCCAGCAGCAGAACCGGGGGGGGGCAATATGGCTACACCTTC.